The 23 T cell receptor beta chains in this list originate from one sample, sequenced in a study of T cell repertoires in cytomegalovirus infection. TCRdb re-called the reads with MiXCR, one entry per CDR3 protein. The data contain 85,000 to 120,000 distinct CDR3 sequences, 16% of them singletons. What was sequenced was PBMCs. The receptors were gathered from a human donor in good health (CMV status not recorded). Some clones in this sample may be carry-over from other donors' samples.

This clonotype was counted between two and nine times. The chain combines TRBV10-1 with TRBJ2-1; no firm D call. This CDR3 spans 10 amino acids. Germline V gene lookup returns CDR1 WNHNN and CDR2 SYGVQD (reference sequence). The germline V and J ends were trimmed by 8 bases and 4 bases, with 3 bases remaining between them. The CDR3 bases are TGCGCCAGCCTTTACAATGAGCAGTTCTTC. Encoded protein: CASLYNEQFF.

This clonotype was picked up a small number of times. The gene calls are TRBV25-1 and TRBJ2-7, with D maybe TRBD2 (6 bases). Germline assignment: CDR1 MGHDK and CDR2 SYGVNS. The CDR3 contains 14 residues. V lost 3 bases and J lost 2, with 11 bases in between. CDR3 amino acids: CASSDRAGTYEQYF. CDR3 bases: TGTGCCAGCAGTGACAGGGCGGGGACCTACGAGCAGTACTTC.

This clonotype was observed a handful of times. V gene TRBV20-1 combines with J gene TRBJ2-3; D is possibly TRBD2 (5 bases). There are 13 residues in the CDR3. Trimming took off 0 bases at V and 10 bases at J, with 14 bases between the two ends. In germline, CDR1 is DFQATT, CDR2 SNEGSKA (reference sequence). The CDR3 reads CSARETGAVAQYF. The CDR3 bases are TGCAGTGCTAGAGAGACTGGAGCGGTTGCGCAGTATTTT.

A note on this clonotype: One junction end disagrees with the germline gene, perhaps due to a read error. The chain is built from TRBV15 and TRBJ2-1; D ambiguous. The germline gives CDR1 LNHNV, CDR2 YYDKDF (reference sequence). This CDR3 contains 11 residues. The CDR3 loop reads CAPSRWDEQFF. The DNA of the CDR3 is TGTGCCCCCAGCAGGTGGGATGAGCAGTTCTTC.

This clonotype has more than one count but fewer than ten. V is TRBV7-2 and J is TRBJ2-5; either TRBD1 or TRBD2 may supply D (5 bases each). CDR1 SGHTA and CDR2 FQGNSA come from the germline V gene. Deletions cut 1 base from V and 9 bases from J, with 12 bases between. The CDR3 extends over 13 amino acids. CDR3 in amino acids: CASSLGLLGAQYF. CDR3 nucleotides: TGTGCCAGCAGCTTAGGTCTCCTGGGGGCCCAGTACTTC.

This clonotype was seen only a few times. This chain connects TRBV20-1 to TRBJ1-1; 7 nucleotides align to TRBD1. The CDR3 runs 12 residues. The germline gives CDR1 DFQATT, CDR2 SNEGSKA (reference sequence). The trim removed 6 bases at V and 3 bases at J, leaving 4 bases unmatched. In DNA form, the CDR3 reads TGCAGTGCCCCTACAGGGGACACTGAAGCTTTCTTT. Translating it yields CSAPTGDTEAFF.

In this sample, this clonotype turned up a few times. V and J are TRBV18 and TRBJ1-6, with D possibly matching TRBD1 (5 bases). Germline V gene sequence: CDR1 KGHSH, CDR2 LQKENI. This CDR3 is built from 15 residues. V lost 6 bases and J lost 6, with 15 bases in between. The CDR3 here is CASSPTQGLNSPLHF. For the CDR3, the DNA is TGTGCCAGCTCCCCTACCCAGGGACTTAATTCACCCCTCCACTTT.

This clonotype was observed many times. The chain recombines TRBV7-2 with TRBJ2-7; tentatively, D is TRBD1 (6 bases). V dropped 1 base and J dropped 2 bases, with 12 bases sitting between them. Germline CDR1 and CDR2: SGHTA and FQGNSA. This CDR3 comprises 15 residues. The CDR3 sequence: CASSLDSSGAYEQYF. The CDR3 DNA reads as TGTGCCAGCAGCTTAGACAGTTCAGGGGCCTACGAGCAGTACTTC.

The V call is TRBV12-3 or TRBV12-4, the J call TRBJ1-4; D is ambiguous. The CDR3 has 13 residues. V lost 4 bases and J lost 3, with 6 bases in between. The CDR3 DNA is TGTGCCAGCAGTTCCAGTCCTAATGAAAAACTGTTTTTT. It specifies CASSSSPNEKLFF.

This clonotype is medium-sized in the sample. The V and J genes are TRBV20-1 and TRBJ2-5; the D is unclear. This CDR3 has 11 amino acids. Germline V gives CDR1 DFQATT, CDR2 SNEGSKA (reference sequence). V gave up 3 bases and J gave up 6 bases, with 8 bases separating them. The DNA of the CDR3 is TGCAGTGCTAGGGTCCAGCAGACCCAGTACTTC. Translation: CSARVQQTQYF.

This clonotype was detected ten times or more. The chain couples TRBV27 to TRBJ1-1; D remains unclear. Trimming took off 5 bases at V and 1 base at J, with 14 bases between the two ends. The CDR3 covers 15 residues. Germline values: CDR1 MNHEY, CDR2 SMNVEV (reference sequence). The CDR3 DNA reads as TGTGCCAGCAGTATCGACCGTAAGGCGAACACTGAAGCTTTCTTT. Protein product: CASSIDRKANTEAFF.

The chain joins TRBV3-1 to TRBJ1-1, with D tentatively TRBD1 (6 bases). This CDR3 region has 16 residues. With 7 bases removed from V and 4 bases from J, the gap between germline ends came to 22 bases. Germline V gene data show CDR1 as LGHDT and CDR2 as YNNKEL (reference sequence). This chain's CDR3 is CASTQGSGAGGTEAFF. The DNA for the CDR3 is TGTGCCAGCACCCAGGGATCGGGGGCGGGGGGCACTGAAGCTTTCTTT. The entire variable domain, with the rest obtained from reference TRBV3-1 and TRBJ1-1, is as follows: DTAVSQTPKYLVTQMGNDKSIKCEQNLGHDTMYWYKQDSKKFLKIMFSYNNKELIINETVPNRFSPKSPDKAHLNLHINSLELGDSAVYFCASTQGSGAGGTEAFFGQGTRLTVV.

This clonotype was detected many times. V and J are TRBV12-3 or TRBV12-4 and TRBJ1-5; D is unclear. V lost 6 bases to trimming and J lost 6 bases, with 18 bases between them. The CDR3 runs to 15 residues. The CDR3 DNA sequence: TGTGCCAGCAGCCAAAATACAGTTAGGGTTCAGCCCCAGCATTTT. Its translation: CASSQNTVRVQPQHF.

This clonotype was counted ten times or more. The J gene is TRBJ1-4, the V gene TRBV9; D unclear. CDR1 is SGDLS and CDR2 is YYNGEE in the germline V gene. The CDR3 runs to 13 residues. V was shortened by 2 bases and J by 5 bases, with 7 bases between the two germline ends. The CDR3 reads CASSVGQNEKLFF. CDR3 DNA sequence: TGTGCCAGCAGCGTCGGGCAAAATGAAAAACTGTTTTTT.

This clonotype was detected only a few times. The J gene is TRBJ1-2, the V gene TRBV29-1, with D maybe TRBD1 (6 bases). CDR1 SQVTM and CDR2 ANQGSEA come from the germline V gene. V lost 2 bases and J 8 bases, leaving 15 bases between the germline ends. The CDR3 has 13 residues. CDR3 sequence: CSVERGSGDGYTF. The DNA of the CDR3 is TGCAGCGTTGAAAGGGGGTCAGGGGACGGCTACACCTTC.

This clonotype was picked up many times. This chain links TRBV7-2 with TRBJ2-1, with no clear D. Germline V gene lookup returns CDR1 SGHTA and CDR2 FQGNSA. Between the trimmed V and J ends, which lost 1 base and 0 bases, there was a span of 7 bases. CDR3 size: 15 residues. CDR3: CASSLGASSYNEQFF. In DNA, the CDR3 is TGTGCCAGCAGCTTAGGTGCGAGCTCCTACAATGAGCAGTTCTTC.

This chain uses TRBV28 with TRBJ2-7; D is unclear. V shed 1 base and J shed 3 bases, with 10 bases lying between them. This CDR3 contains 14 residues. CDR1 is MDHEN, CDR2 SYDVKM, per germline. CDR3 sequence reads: CASSLLPRHYEQYF. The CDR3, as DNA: TGTGCCAGCAGTTTATTACCTCGCCACTACGAGCAGTACTTC.

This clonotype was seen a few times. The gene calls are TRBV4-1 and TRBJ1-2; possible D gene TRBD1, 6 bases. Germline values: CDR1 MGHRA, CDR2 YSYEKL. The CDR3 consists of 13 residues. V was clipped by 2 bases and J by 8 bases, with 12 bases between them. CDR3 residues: CASSQWGANGYTF. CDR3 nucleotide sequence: TGCGCCAGCAGCCAATGGGGGGCGAACGGCTACACCTTC.

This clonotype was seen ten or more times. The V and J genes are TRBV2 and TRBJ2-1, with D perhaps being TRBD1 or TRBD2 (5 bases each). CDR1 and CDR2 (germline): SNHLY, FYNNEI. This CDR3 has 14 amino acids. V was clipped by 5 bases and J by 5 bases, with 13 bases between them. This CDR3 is CASSRDRWDNEQFF. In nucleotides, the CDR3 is TGTGCCAGCAGTAGGGACCGTTGGGACAATGAGCAGTTCTTC.

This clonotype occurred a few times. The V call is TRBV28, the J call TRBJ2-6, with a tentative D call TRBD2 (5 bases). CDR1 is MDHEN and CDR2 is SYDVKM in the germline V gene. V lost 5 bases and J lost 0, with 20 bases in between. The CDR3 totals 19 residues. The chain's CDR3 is CASSPIREILYSGANVLTF. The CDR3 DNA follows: TGTGCCAGCAGTCCCATACGGGAAATCCTTTACTCTGGGGCCAACGTCCTGACTTTC.

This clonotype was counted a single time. The CDR3 reads CAWSGDPGQGTDTQYF. The CDR3 DNA reads TGTGCCTGGAGTGGAGATCCGGGACAGGGCACAGATACGCAGTATTTT. The chain uses TRBV30 and TRBJ2-3, with TRBD1 matching 8 bases. CDR1 is GTSNPN, CDR2 SVGIG, per germline (reference sequence). The CDR3 length is 16 residues. The junction had 7 bases not matched to a gene; V was cut back by 1 base and J by 1 base.

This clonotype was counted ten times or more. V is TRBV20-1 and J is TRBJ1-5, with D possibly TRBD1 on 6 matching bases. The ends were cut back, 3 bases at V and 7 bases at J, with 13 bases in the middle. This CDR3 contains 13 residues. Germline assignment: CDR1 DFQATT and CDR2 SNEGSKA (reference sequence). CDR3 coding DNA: TGCAGTGCTAGTGGACAGATGGGGCAGCCCCAGCATTTT. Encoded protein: CSASGQMGQPQHF.

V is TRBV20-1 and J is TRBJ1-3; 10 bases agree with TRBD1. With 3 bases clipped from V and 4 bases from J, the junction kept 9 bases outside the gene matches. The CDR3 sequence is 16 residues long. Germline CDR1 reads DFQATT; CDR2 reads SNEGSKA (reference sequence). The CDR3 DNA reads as TGCAGTGCTAGGACTCGACAGGGGGCGTTAGGAAACACCATATATTTT. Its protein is CSARTRQGALGNTIYF.